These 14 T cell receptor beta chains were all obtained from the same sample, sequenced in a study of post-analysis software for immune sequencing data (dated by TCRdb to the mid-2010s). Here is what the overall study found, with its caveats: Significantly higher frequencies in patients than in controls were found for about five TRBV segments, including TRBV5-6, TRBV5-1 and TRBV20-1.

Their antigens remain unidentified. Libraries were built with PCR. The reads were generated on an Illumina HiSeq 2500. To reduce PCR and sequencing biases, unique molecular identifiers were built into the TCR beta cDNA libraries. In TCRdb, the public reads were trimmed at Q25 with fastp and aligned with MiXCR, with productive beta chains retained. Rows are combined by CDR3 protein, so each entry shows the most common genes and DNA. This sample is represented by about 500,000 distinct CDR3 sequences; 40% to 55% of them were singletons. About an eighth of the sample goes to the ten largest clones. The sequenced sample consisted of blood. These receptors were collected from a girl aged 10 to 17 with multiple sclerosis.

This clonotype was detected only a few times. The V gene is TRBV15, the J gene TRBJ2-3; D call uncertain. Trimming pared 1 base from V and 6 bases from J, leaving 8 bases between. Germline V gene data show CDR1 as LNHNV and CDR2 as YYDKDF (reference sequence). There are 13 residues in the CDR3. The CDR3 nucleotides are TGTGCCACCAGCAGAGGACATGTGGATACGCAGTATTTT. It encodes CATSRGHVDTQYF.

CDR3 DNA sequence: TGCAGCGTTGGTGTCAATTCCTACGAGCAGTACTTC. It codes for CSVGVNSYEQYF. The chain carries TRBV29-1 and TRBJ2-5; D is undetermined. The DNA end is more similar to TRBJ2-7, so the J call may be wrong. Germline V gene data show CDR1 as SQVTM and CDR2 as ANQGSEA. The CDR3 has 12 amino acids.

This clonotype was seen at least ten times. CDR3 region: CASSSIMAENYNEQFF. Written as DNA, the CDR3 is TGTGCCAGCAGCTCCATTATGGCGGAGAACTACAATGAGCAGTTCTTC. This chain uses TRBV14 with TRBJ2-1; D remains unclear. Between the trimmed V and J ends, which lost 5 bases and 3 bases, there was a span of 17 bases. The V gene's germline CDR1 is SGHDN and CDR2 FVKESK. This CDR3 has 16 amino acids.

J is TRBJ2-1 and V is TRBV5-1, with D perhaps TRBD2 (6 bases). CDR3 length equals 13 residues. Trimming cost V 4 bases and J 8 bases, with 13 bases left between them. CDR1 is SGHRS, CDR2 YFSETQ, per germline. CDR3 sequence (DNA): TGCGCCAGCAGCCTGACTAGTAATCATGAGCAGTTCTTC. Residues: CASSLTSNHEQFF. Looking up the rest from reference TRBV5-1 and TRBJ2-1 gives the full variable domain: KAGVTQTPRYLIKTRGQQVTLSCSPISGHRSVSWYQQTPGQGLQFLFEYFSETQRNKGNFPGRFSGRQFSNSRSEMNVSTLELGDSALYLCASSLTSNHEQFFGPGTRLTVL.

The CDR3 region is CSAGRGARRNEQFF. The CDR3 coding sequence is TGCAGTGCCGGACGGGGGGCTCGACGGAATGAGCAGTTCTTC. This sequence joins TRBV20-1 and TRBJ2-1; D possibly corresponds to TRBD2 (7 bases). The CDR3 contains 14 residues. V shed 6 bases and J shed 7 bases, with 19 bases lying between them. Germline V gives CDR1 DFQATT, CDR2 SNEGSKA (reference sequence).

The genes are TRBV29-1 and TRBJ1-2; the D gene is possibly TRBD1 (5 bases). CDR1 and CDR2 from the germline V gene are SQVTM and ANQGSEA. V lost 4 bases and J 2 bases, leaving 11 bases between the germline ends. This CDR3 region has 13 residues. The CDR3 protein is CSVADKKNYGYTF. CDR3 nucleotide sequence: TGCAGCGTTGCGGACAAAAAGAACTATGGCTACACCTTC.

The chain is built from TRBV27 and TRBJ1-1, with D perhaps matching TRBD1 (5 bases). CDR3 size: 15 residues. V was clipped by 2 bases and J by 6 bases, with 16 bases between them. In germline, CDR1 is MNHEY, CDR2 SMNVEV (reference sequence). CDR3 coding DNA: TGTGCCAGCAGTTTACGGGGGGAGTGGGGCGCTGAAGCTTTCTTT. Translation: CASSLRGEWGAEAFF.

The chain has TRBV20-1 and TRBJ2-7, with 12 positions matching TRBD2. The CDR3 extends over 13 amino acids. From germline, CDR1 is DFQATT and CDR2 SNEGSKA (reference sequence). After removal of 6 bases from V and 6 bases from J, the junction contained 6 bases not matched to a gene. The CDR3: CSAYLAGGGEQYF. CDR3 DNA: TGCAGTGCCTATCTAGCGGGAGGGGGCGAGCAGTACTTC.

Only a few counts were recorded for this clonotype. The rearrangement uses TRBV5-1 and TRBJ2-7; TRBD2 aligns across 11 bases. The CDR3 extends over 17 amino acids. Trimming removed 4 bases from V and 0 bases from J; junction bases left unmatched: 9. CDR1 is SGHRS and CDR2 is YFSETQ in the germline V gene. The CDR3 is CASSRTSGRLSSYEQYF. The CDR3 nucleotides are TGCGCCAGCAGCCGGACTAGCGGGCGACTAAGCTCCTACGAGCAGTACTTC.

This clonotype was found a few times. CDR3 region: CASSLFEGLLGGYTF. The CDR3 region has the DNA TGTGCCAGCAGTTTATTCGAGGGGTTACTAGGAGGCTACACCTTC. The chain has TRBV27 and TRBJ1-2; weak D call: TRBD1 (5 bases). The CDR3 runs to 15 residues. Germline V gene data show CDR1 as MNHEY and CDR2 as SMNVEV (reference sequence). Trimming cost V 1 base and J 8 bases, with 17 bases left between them.

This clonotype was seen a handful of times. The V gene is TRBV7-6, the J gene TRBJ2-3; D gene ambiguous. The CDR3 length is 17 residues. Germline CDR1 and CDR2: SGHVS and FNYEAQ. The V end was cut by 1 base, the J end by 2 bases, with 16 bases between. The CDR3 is CASSLVFGDGDTDTQYF. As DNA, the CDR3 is TGTGCCAGCAGCTTAGTGTTCGGCGATGGGGACACAGATACGCAGTATTTT.

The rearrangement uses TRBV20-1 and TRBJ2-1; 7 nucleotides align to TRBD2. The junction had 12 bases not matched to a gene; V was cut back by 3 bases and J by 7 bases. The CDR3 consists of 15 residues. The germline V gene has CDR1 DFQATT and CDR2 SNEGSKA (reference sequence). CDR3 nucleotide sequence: TGCAGTGCTAGCCCGAGCGGGATTGATCGTAATGAGCAGTTCTTC. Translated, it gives CSASPSGIDRNEQFF.

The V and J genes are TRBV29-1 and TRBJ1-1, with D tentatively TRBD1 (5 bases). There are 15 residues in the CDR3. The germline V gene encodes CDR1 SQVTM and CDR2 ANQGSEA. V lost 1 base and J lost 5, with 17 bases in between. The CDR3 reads CSVEVYSGLRTEAFF. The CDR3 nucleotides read TGCAGCGTTGAAGTTTATTCGGGGCTCAGGACTGAAGCTTTCTTT.

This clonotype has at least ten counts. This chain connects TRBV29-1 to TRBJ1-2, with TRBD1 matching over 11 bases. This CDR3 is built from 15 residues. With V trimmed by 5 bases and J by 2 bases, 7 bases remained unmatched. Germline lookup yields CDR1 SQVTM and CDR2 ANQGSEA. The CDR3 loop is CSVSLDRGRNYGYTF. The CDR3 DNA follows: TGCAGCGTTTCGCTGGACAGGGGGCGGAACTATGGCTACACCTTC.